The following is a TCR beta chain sequence with its context. Its antigen is currently unknown. This specimen comes from a study of a mutant IDH1 vaccine in newly diagnosed glioma. Overall study context: Across weeks 1, 3, 5, 7, 11, 15, 19 and 23, patients received a vaccination each time, eight in all. Onset of vaccination occurred 4-6 weeks following radiotherapy alone, or with temozolomide cycles. Patients were pretreated with radiotherapy, temozolomide, or both, mostly both. Study-level points and caveats: Vaccination elicited immune responses in roughly 93% of patients.

The protocol was immunoSEQ multiplex PCR, while the TCRdb copy is restricted to in-frame clones and leaves out a portion. The profile shows fewer than 45,000 clones, approximately 90% of them singletons. CDR3 length: 15 residues. Germline V gene lookup returns CDR1 SEHNR and CDR2 FQNEAQ (reference sequence). Trimming pared 2 bases from V and 4 bases from J, leaving 12 bases between. Time point denoted: week 23, last vaccination. In the vaccine, a single dose held 300 ug of the mutant IDH1 20-mer peptide, along with topical imiquimod. Sequenced material: PBMCs, taken from a glioma patient whose treatment included an IDH1 peptide vaccine. The genes are TRBV7-9 and TRBJ2-1; the D gene is possibly TRBD1 (7 bases). The sequence derives from a man aged 45 to 65 with glioma. The CDR3 here is CASSLQQGTYNEQFF. The DNA for the CDR3 is TGTGCCAGCAGCTTACAACAGGGGACTTACAATGAGCAGTTCTTC.